The rows below give T cell receptor beta chains drawn from one sample of a study of blood T cell repertoires in COVID-19. Some clones are missing from TCRdb's copy, which holds only in-frame ones; the method was immunoSEQ multiplex PCR. The table records around 200,000 clones, over 75% of them present only once. The sequenced sample was PBMCs or T cells enriched from blood (not recorded which). All receptors come from a man aged 40-50 years who had recovered from COVID-19. The CDR3 runs from the conserved cysteine through the conserved F or W. The D gene is left open where the match is weak. Only some rows state a clone size, as once, few, many or a class for expanded clones.

v_call	j_call	clone_size	d_call	cdr3_aa	cdr3_nt
TRBV5-4	TRBJ2-5	once	NA	CASSSVAGLQETQYF	TGTGCCAGCAGCTCGGTGGCGGGACTCCAAGAGACCCAGTACTTC
TRBV19	TRBJ2-1	NA	NA	CASSIGVVTGEQFF	TGTGCCAGTAGTATAGGGGTTGTGACGGGAGAGCAGTTCTTC
TRBV6-4	TRBJ1-5	NA	TRBD1	CASSQFGTANQPQHF	TGTGCCAGCAGTCAATTCGGGACAGCTAATCAGCCCCAGCATTTT
TRBV5-1	TRBJ1-4	once	TRBD1	CASSLGQGRAKKLFF	TGCGCCAGCAGCTTGGGACAGGGACGGGCGAAAAAACTGTTTTTT
TRBV7-3	TRBJ2-1	NA	TRBD1	CASSPWTGGFYNEQFF	TGTGCCAGCAGCCCCTGGACAGGGGGCTTCTACAATGAGCAGTTCTTC
TRBV19	TRBJ2-5	NA	TRBD1	CASSARKAGGRETQYF	TGTGCCAGTAGTGCAAGAAAGGCAGGGGGTAGGGAGACCCAGTACTTC
TRBV12-5	TRBJ2-2	NA	TRBD2	CASGSGLAGNTGELFF	TGTGCTAGTGGCTCGGGACTAGCGGGTAACACCGGGGAGCTGTTTTTT
TRBV5-4	TRBJ2-3	once	NA	CASSPTNTDTQYF	TGTGCCAGCAGCCCGACTAACACAGATACGCAGTATTTT
TRBV5-4	TRBJ2-2	NA	NA	CASSFDYSGELFF	TGTGCCAGCAGCTTCGATTACAGCGGGGAGCTGTTTTTT
TRBV11-2	TRBJ2-7	NA	NA	CASSLVGIGGTEQYF	TGTGCCAGCAGCTTAGTCGGGATCGGTGGAACCGAGCAGTACTTC
TRBV5-4	TRBJ2-5	once	NA	CASSFRSQETQYF	TGTGCCAGCAGCTTTCGGAGTCAAGAGACCCAGTACTTC
TRBV5-4	TRBJ2-1	NA	TRBD1	CASSQQGVLWFF	TGTGCCAGCAGCCAACAGGGGGTTTTGTGGTTCTTC
TRBV4-1	TRBJ1-2	NA	TRBD1	CASSQAGTAPYGYTF	TGCGCCAGCAGCCAAGCAGGGACAGCCCCCTATGGCTACACCTTC
TRBV19	TRBJ1-2	NA	NA	CASSMQGQRGYTF	TGTGCCAGTAGTATGCAGGGGCAAAGAGGCTACACCTTC
TRBV2	TRBJ2-7	many	NA	CASREGSYEQYF	TGTGCCAGCAGAGAGGGCTCCTACGAGCAGTACTTC
TRBV7-3	TRBJ2-1	many	NA	CASSLIGVTGDEQFF	TGTGCCAGCAGCTTAATCGGGGTCACCGGGGATGAGCAGTTCTTC
TRBV2	TRBJ1-2	NA	NA	CASSSLRPYGYTF	TGTGCCAGCAGTTCCCTGCGCCCCTATGGCTACACCTTC
TRBV24-1	TRBJ1-5	NA	TRBD1	CATSTGVGQPQHF	TGTGCCACCAGCACAGGGGTGGGTCAGCCCCAGCATTTT
TRBV2	TRBJ1-5	NA	NA	CASSEAQRPQHF	TGTGCCAGCAGTGAAGCGCAGCGGCCCCAGCATTTT
TRBV6-7	TRBJ1-2	NA	NA	CASSYSIGGQRYGYTF	TGTGCCAGCAGTTACTCCATCGGGGGGCAGAGGTATGGCTACACCTTC
TRBV27	TRBJ2-1	NA	NA	CASSFRVALNEQFF	TGTGCCAGCAGTTTCAGGGTGGCCCTCAATGAGCAGTTCTTC
TRBV5-4	TRBJ1-3	NA	NA	CASSLAGAGNTIYF	TGTGCCAGCAGCTTGGCAGGCGCTGGAAACACCATATATTTT
TRBV19	TRBJ1-1	once	NA	CASTERGYAEAFF	TGTGCCAGTACAGAGCGAGGGTACGCTGAAGCTTTCTTT
TRBV5-1	TRBJ1-6	NA	TRBD1	CASSLEQGAGSPLHF	TGCGCCAGCAGCTTGGAACAGGGGGCGGGTTCACCCCTCCACTTT
TRBV5-6	TRBJ1-1	NA	TRBD1	CASRPAGTGEPEAFF	TGTGCCAGCAGGCCCGCTGGGACAGGGGAACCTGAAGCTTTCTTT
TRBV18	TRBJ2-1	NA	TRBD1	CASSPPIAQGSHNEQFF	TGTGCCAGCTCACCACCGATTGCACAGGGGTCCCACAATGAGCAGTTCTTC
TRBV6-1	TRBJ2-1	NA	NA	CASSETGSSYNEQFF	TGTGCCAGCAGTGAAACAGGGAGCTCCTACAATGAGCAGTTCTTC
TRBV20-1	TRBJ2-7	NA	TRBD2	CSASLSGRGNEQYF	TGCAGTGCTAGTCTCAGCGGGAGGGGGAACGAGCAGTACTTC
TRBV5-1	TRBJ2-7	NA	TRBD1	CASSPGQGGPYEQYF	TGCGCCAGCAGCCCTGGACAGGGGGGTCCCTACGAGCAGTACTTC
TRBV30	TRBJ1-5	NA	NA	CAWSVRDEQPQHF	TGTGCCTGGAGTGTCAGGGATGAGCAGCCCCAGCATTTT
TRBV25-1	TRBJ2-1	NA	TRBD1	CASSGIGTGGDEQFF	TGTGCCAGCAGTGGTATCGGGACAGGGGGGGATGAGCAGTTCTTC
TRBV14	TRBJ2-3	NA	TRBD2	CASSFGLAGGPGTDTQYF	TGTGCCAGCAGCTTCGGACTAGCGGGAGGCCCGGGCACAGATACGCAGTATTTT
TRBV29-1	TRBJ1-2	few	TRBD1	CSARQGASYGYTF	TGCAGCGCCCGACAGGGGGCCTCCTATGGCTACACCTTC
TRBV23-1	TRBJ1-1	NA	NA	CASSPRGGGEGDTEAFF	TGCGCCAGCAGTCCTCGAGGTGGGGGCGAGGGAGACACTGAAGCTTTCTTT
TRBV12-5	TRBJ2-5	NA	TRBD2	CASGGVRSGEETQYF	TGTGCTAGTGGAGGTGTCCGTAGCGGGGAAGAGACCCAGTACTTC
TRBV2	TRBJ2-2	NA	TRBD2	CASKTSGANTGELFF	TGTGCCAGCAAGACTAGCGGGGCGAACACCGGGGAGCTGTTTTTT
TRBV4-1	TRBJ2-7	NA	TRBD2	CASSQDLTSGIREQYF	TGCGCCAGCAGCCAAGATCTGACTAGCGGGATCCGCGAGCAGTACTTC
TRBV12-5	TRBJ1-1	NA	NA	CASGLGRTMNTEAFF	TGTGCTAGTGGTTTGGGGAGAACCATGAACACTGAAGCTTTCTTT
TRBV7-9	TRBJ2-6	NA	TRBD2	CASSSAASGAGANVLTF	TGTGCCAGCAGCTCCGCGGCTAGCGGGGCCGGGGCCAACGTCCTGACTTTC
TRBV5-1	TRBJ2-2	NA	NA	CASSGHVTGELFF	TGCGCCAGCAGCGGACACGTGACCGGGGAGCTGTTTTTT
TRBV18	TRBJ2-5	NA	NA	CASSPPGTAKETQYF	TGTGCCAGCTCACCCCCCGGGACTGCTAAAGAGACCCAGTACTTC
TRBV10-3	TRBJ1-4	NA	TRBD1	CAISRQGDSTNEKLFF	TGTGCCATCAGTAGACAGGGAGACTCAACTAATGAAAAACTGTTTTTT